Shown below are 18 T cell receptor beta chains from a single sample sequenced in a study of T cell responses to AZD1222 COVID-19 vaccine. Sequencing used immunoSEQ multiplex PCR; TCRdb keeps in-frame clones, though not all of them. The sample consists of about 160,000 clones, 90% to 95% of them appearing once. The sample consisted of peripheral blood, taken on day 0 of AZD1222 vaccination. The receptors come from an adult in good health.

The rearrangement uses TRBV7-9 and TRBJ2-1; TRBD2 agrees at 13 bases. The trim removed 2 bases at V and 8 bases at J, leaving 6 bases unmatched. This CDR3 comprises 16 residues. Germline V CDR1 and CDR2: SEHNR, FQNEAQ (reference sequence). The CDR3 region is CASSLKLAGGLDEQFF. Written as DNA, the CDR3 is TGTGCCAGCAGCTTAAAACTAGCGGGGGGGCTGGATGAGCAGTTCTTC. Based on the CDR3 plus reference TRBV7-9 and TRBJ2-1, the full variable domain is DTGVSQNPRHKITKRGQNVTFRCDPISEHNRLYWYRQTLGQGPEFLTYFQNEAQLEKSRLLSDRFSAERPKGSFSTLEIQRTEQGDSAMYLCASSLKLAGGLDEQFFGPGTRLTVL.

The chain carries TRBV6-6 and TRBJ1-2; D might be TRBD1 (6 bases). V lost 6 bases, J lost 13 bases, and 12 bases lay in between. Germline loops: CDR1 MNHNY, CDR2 SVGAGI (reference sequence). The CDR3 consists of 10 residues. CDR3 coding DNA: TGTGCCAGCAGGCAAACAGGGCCCACCTTC. It translates to CASRQTGPTF.

The rearrangement links TRBV11-2 to TRBJ1-2; 9 bases align to TRBD1. Germline V lookup: CDR1 SGHAT, CDR2 FQNNGV. V gave up 6 bases and J gave up 3 bases; unmatched junction bases: 8. CDR3 length: 15 amino acids. CDR3 amino acids: CASSPTGGADYGYTF. In DNA, the CDR3 is TGTGCCAGCAGTCCAACAGGGGGCGCCGACTATGGCTACACCTTC.

V is TRBV7-9 and J is TRBJ2-2, with D tentatively TRBD1 (6 bases). The length of the CDR3 is 14 residues. Trimming cost V 5 bases and J 6 bases, with 13 bases left between them. Germline V gives CDR1 SEHNR, CDR2 FQNEAQ (reference sequence). CDR3 in amino acids: CASSTQGRAGELFF. For the CDR3, the DNA is TGTGCCAGCAGCACACAGGGTAGGGCCGGGGAGCTGTTTTTT.

The chain recombines TRBV6-2 or TRBV6-3 with TRBJ1-5; D gene unclear. The CDR3 totals 16 residues. V dropped 2 bases and J dropped 2 bases, with 13 bases sitting between them. Germline CDR1 and CDR2: MNHEY and SVGEGT. The DNA for the CDR3 is TGTGCCAGCAGTTACGCGGGTTTGCAGGGCAATCAGCCCCAGCATTTT. This translates into CASSYAGLQGNQPQHF.

V gene TRBV5-1 combines with J gene TRBJ1-6; no definite D call. Trimming removed 6 bases at V and 6 bases at J, with 10 bases between. The CDR3 totals 13 residues. In germline, CDR1 is SGHRS, CDR2 YFSETQ. The CDR3 sequence is CASTAGSNSPLHF. In DNA, the CDR3 is TGCGCCAGCACGGCAGGTTCTAATTCACCCCTCCACTTT.

The chain has TRBV5-1 and TRBJ2-7; D unresolved. The CDR3 consists of 12 residues. Germline CDR1 is SGHRS and CDR2 is YFSETQ. V lost 2 bases and J lost 4, with 7 bases in between. CDR3: CASSFNKYEQYF. The DNA of the CDR3 is TGCGCCAGCAGCTTTAATAAGTACGAGCAGTACTTC.

The J gene is TRBJ1-1, the V gene TRBV15; tentative D call: TRBD1 (5 bases). CDR1 is LNHNV, CDR2 YYDKDF, per germline (reference sequence). The CDR3 has 15 residues. V was clipped by 0 bases and J by 4 bases, with 12 bases between them. CDR3 in DNA: TGTGCCACCAGCAGAGATGGGGCAGGGAGCACTGAAGCTTTCTTT. This translates into CATSRDGAGSTEAFF. Using reference TRBV15 and TRBJ1-1 for the parts outside the CDR3, the full variable domain is DAMVIQNPRYQVTQFGKPVTLSCSQTLNHNVMYWYQQKSSQAPKLLFHYYDKDFNNEADTPDNFQSRRPNTSFCFLDIRSPGLGDTAMYLCATSRDGAGSTEAFFGQGTRLTVV.

The CDR3 DNA sequence: TGTGCCAGCAGCATTCCAAGGGAGTACACTGAAGCTTTCTTT. Its translation is CASSIPREYTEAFF. The gene calls are TRBV11-3 and TRBJ1-1; the D is unclear. The CDR3 is made up of 14 amino acids. Germline-derived CDR1 and CDR2 are SGHNT and YENEEA. The V and J ends lost 5 bases and 3 bases respectively, with 13 bases between them. Based on the CDR3 plus reference TRBV11-3 and TRBJ1-1, the full variable domain is EAGVVQSPRYKIIEKKQPVAFWCNPISGHNTLYWYLQNLGQGPELLIRYENEEAVDDSQLPKDRFSAERLKGVDSTLKIQPAELGDSAVYLCASSIPREYTEAFFGQGTRLTVV.

This sequence joins TRBV19 and TRBJ2-2; D may match TRBD1 or TRBD2 (5 bases each). In germline, CDR1 is LNHDA, CDR2 SQIVND (reference sequence). The V end was cut by 8 bases, the J end by 7 bases, with 17 bases between. CDR3 length: 14 residues. The CDR3, as DNA: TGTGCCAGTCTAGGGGACGGCTTGCGCGGGGAGCTGTTTTTT. This encodes CASLGDGLRGELFF.

The chain carries TRBV28 and TRBJ1-4, with D possibly matching TRBD1 (6 bases). The V gene's germline CDR1 is MDHEN and CDR2 SYDVKM. This CDR3 region has 16 residues. Trimming cost V 3 bases and J 0 bases, with 11 bases left between them. DNA for the CDR3: TGTGCCAGCAGTTTTCGGGGGCGGACAACTAATGAAAAACTGTTTTTT. Translated: CASSFRGRTTNEKLFF.

The gene calls are TRBV6-2 or TRBV6-3 and TRBJ1-1, with D possibly being TRBD1 (6 bases). CDR1 is MNHEY and CDR2 is SVGEGT in the germline V gene. This CDR3 has 15 residues. Trimming took 5 bases from V and 5 from J, leaving 18 bases between them. CDR3 region: CASSTSGGRGTEAFF. The CDR3 DNA sequence: TGTGCCAGCAGTACGTCTGGGGGGCGGGGAACTGAAGCTTTCTTT.

J is TRBJ2-7 and V is TRBV28; D possibly uses TRBD1 or TRBD2 (5 bases each). This CDR3 comprises 13 residues. In germline, CDR1 is MDHEN, CDR2 SYDVKM. Between the trimmed V and J ends, which lost 8 bases and 2 bases, there was a span of 13 bases. DNA of the CDR3: TGTGCCAGCCTCCGGGACGGAGCCTACGAGCAGTACTTC. Amino acid sequence: CASLRDGAYEQYF.

The V call is TRBV6-5, the J call TRBJ2-3, with a tentative D call TRBD1 (6 bases). V was shortened by 5 bases and J by 3 bases, with 9 bases between the two germline ends. This CDR3 is built from 13 residues. CDR1 is MNHEY and CDR2 is SVGAGI in the germline V gene. The CDR3: CASSPRGTDTQYF. The CDR3 DNA is TGTGCCAGCAGTCCCAGGGGAACAGATACGCAGTATTTT.

The chain carries TRBV6-5 and TRBJ1-2; D is unresolved. The CDR3 contains 12 residues. Germline CDR1 is MNHEY and CDR2 is SVGAGI. The V gene lost 5 bases and the J gene lost 8 bases, with 12 bases spanning the gap. CDR3 loop: CASSTPGRGYTF. The CDR3 DNA reads as TGTGCCAGCAGTACCCCGGGGAGGGGCTACACCTTC.

The J gene is TRBJ2-3, the V gene TRBV7-9; TRBD2 agrees at 12 bases. Germline V gives CDR1 SEHNR, CDR2 FQNEAQ (reference sequence). With V trimmed by 0 bases and J by 1 base, 2 bases remained unmatched. CDR3 length: 17 amino acids. CDR3 in amino acids: CASSLAPSGRGTDTQYF. For the CDR3, the DNA is TGTGCCAGCAGCTTAGCTCCTAGCGGGAGGGGCACAGATACGCAGTATTTT.

The chain couples TRBV18 to TRBJ1-1; D might be TRBD1 (5 bases). CDR3 length equals 14 residues. V was pared by 3 bases and J by 2 bases, with 10 bases between. Looked up from germline, CDR1 is KGHSH and CDR2 is LQKENI. CDR3 sequence (DNA): TGTGCCAGCTCACCGACAGACTCAAACACTGAAGCTTTCTTT. Its protein is CASSPTDSNTEAFF.

The rearrangement uses TRBV9 and TRBJ1-1; the D is unclear. The germline V gene has CDR1 SGDLS and CDR2 YYNGEE. This CDR3 has 14 amino acids. V lost 3 bases, J lost 2 bases, and 11 bases lay in between. The CDR3 DNA follows: TGTGCCAGCAGCGCGACGACACGTAACACTGAAGCTTTCTTT. This encodes CASSATTRNTEAFF.